This is a list of T cell receptor beta chains from one sample in a study of T cells in Graves' hyperthyroidism and ophthalmopathy. TCRdb processed the multiplex PCR reads anew with MiXCR; each CDR3 protein has one entry. The sample yields about 250,000 distinct CDR3 sequences, 22% seen once. Sequenced input: blood. These receptors were taken from a man aged 30 to 45 with Graves' ophthalmopathy. Both conserved end residues are part of each CDR3. D genes are given only for firm matches. The listing skips clone size in some rows; elsewhere it reads once, few, many or a size class.

clone_size | d_call | j_call | v_call | cdr3_nt | cdr3_aa
few | - | TRBJ2-1 | TRBV19 | TGTGCCAGTGGATTCGGTATCAATGAGCAGTTCTTC | CASGFGINEQFF
- | TRBD2 | TRBJ2-1 | TRBV12-3/TRBV12-4 | TGTGCCAGCAGTATCAGGACTAGCGGGGAGCAGTTCTTC | CASSIRTSGEQFF
many | - | TRBJ2-1 | TRBV10-1 | TGCGCCAGCAGTTCGGGAGATCCTTCCTACAATGAGCAGTTCTTC | CASSSGDPSYNEQFF
few | TRBD2 | TRBJ2-2 | TRBV27 | TGTGCCAGCAGTTTTGGGACTAGCGGGATCACCGGGGAGCTGTTTTTT | CASSFGTSGITGELFF
- | TRBD2 | TRBJ2-1 | TRBV6-1 | TGTGCCAGCAGAAACTCGGGACTAAAGCACAATGAGCAGTTCTTC | CASRNSGLKHNEQFF
- | - | TRBJ2-5 | TRBV10-3 | TGTGCCATCAGTGTCGCAGCACAAGAGACCCAGTACTTC | CAISVAAQETQYF
few | - | TRBJ2-5 | TRBV13 | TGTGCCAGCAGCTTATTGTCGACAGCTCATGGGACCCAGTACTTC | CASSLLSTAHGTQYF
- | TRBD1 | TRBJ1-2 | TRBV5-1 | TGCGCCAGCAGACCCGACAGGGGCAACACTAACTATGGCTACACCTTC | CASRPDRGNTNYGYTF
many | - | TRBJ1-1 | TRBV11-2 | TGTGCCAGCAGCTTAGGTGGACGGATGAACACTGAAGCTTTCTTT | CASSLGGRMNTEAFF
once | - | TRBJ2-7 | TRBV25-1 | TGTGCCAGCGGAACCGGATTACCCTACGAGCAGTACTTC | CASGTGLPYEQYF
many | - | TRBJ1-1 | TRBV6-2/TRBV6-3 | TGTGCCAGCAGTTACTCGGGACTGAGAGGCTCGACTGAAGCTTTCTTT | CASSYSGLRGSTEAFF
few | TRBD1 | TRBJ1-1 | TRBV29-1 | TGCAGCGTGGGAACTAGATGGGACAGGGAACAAATGAACACTGAAGCTTTCTTT | CSVGTRWDREQMNTEAFF
- | - | TRBJ1-2 | TRBV10-3 | TGTGCCATCAGTGTCGGACAGACTGACAACTATGGCTACACCTTC | CAISVGQTDNYGYTF
few | TRBD2 | TRBJ2-1 | TRBV3-1 | TGTGCCAGCAGCTTGGCCAAGCTAGCGGGACACAATGAGCAGTTCTTC | CASSLAKLAGHNEQFF
- | - | TRBJ2-5 | TRBV10-1 | TGCGCCAGCAGTAGCCACGAGAGAGAGACCCAGTACTTC | CASSSHERETQYF
- | - | TRBJ2-5 | TRBV14 | TGTGCCAGCAGCAACTACCAAGAGACCCAGTACTTC | CASSNYQETQYF
few | TRBD2 | TRBJ2-7 | TRBV3-1 | TGTGCCAGCAGGCCCACCCTCAGCGGGAGTACCCACGAGCAGTACTTC | CASRPTLSGSTHEQYF
- | TRBD1 | TRBJ1-6 | TRBV27 | TGTGCCAGCAGGCCGGGCCGGGACAGGAGCTCCTATAATTCACCCCTCCACTTT | CASRPGRDRSSYNSPLHF
few | - | TRBJ2-7 | TRBV7-6 | TGTGCCAGCAGCTTACTAGCTCTTCCCTCCTACGAGCAGTACTTC | CASSLLALPSYEQYF
- | TRBD1 | TRBJ1-2 | TRBV10-3 | TGTGCCATCAGGGTTGGACAGGGAAGCTATGGCTACACCTTC | CAIRVGQGSYGYTF
- | TRBD2 | TRBJ2-2 | TRBV11-3 | TGTGCCAGCAGCTCTGTAGCGGGAAAAACCGGGGAGCTGTTTTTT | CASSSVAGKTGELFF
few | TRBD1 | TRBJ2-1 | TRBV7-2 | TGTGCCAGCAGTTCAGGACAGGTGGGGTACAATGAGCAGTTCTTC | CASSSGQVGYNEQFF
- | - | TRBJ1-5 | TRBV27 | TGTGCCAGCAGTCCCTTCGAGGACCCAAGCAATCAGCCCCAGCATTTT | CASSPFEDPSNQPQHF
- | TRBD2 | TRBJ2-1 | TRBV11-2 | TGTGCCAGCAGCTCCACTAGCGAACGTTACAATGAGCAGTTCTTC | CASSSTSERYNEQFF
few | - | TRBJ2-7 | TRBV24-1 | TGTGCCACCAGCCCCTCCTACGAGCAGTACTTC | CATSPSYEQYF
- | TRBD1 | TRBJ2-2 | TRBV6-5 | TGTGCCAGCAGTTCCCGGACAGGGGGACTGTTTTTT | CASSSRTGGLFF
- | TRBD2 | TRBJ2-2 | TRBV29-1 | TGCAGCGCAAAGACTAGCGGGAGAGTTAACACCGGGGAGCTGTTTTTT | CSAKTSGRVNTGELFF
few | - | TRBJ1-3 | TRBV3-1 | TGTGCCAGCAGCCGTAAGTATACGGAGATCTCTGGAAACACCATATATTTT | CASSRKYTEISGNTIYF
few | - | TRBJ2-3 | TRBV2 | TGTGCCAGCACCAAGGAGACCTATTCGTCCGCAGATACGCAGTATTTT | CASTKETYSSADTQYF
once | - | TRBJ1-2 | TRBV11-3 | TGTGCCAGCAGCCCAGGTGGTCAGGGGTGGAACTATGGCTACACCTTC | CASSPGGQGWNYGYTF
- | TRBD1 | TRBJ2-3 | TRBV12-3/TRBV12-4 | TGTGCCAGCAGCCGGGGACAGGGGGCGCTTATAGATACGCAGTATTTT | CASSRGQGALIDTQYF
- | - | TRBJ1-5 | TRBV18 | TGTGCCAGCTCCGTCTCCCCCCCGGGTATGGGCAATCAGCCCCAGCATTTT | CASSVSPPGMGNQPQHF
- | TRBD2 | TRBJ2-1 | TRBV19 | TGTGCCAGTAGTTCAAGCGGGGGGTTCTACAATGAGCAGTTCTTC | CASSSSGGFYNEQFF
many | - | TRBJ2-3 | TRBV2 | TGTGCCAGCAGTGGTGACGGGGGCGTCGCCACAGATACGCAGTATTTT | CASSGDGGVATDTQYF
- | - | TRBJ2-1 | TRBV7-7 | TGTGCTAGCAGCTTAGTGGCTAGCGCCGCTTCCAATGAGCAGTTCTTC | CASSLVASAASNEQFF
few | - | TRBJ1-1 | TRBV24-1 | TGTGCCACCAGTGACTCCGGGGCACAGGGGAACACTGAAGCTTTCTTT | CATSDSGAQGNTEAFF
many | TRBD1 | TRBJ1-2 | TRBV12-3/TRBV12-4 | TGTGCCAGCAGGACCCAGGGGACAGCTAACTATGGCTACACCTTC | CASRTQGTANYGYTF
- | TRBD2 | TRBJ2-3 | TRBV4-2 | TGTGCCAGCAGCCAAGATAGACAGCGGGGGCACACAGATACGCAGTATTTT | CASSQDRQRGHTDTQYF
few | - | TRBJ2-3 | TRBV10-1 | TGCGCCAGCAGTGAGTCGCCAGATACGCAGTATTTT | CASSESPDTQYF
- | - | TRBJ2-7 | TRBV7-2 | TGTGCCAGCAGCCTAGGCTCGAACCAGGGATACGAGCAGTACTTC | CASSLGSNQGYEQYF
few | - | TRBJ1-2 | TRBV6-1 | TGTGCCAGCTTTTCAGGGGACTATGGCTACACCTTC | CASFSGDYGYTF
few | - | TRBJ2-5 | TRBV9 | TGTGCCAGCAGCAGAGGGGGGGAGGCATTGCAGACCCAGTACTTC | CASSRGGEALQTQYF
- | - | TRBJ2-1 | TRBV7-9 | TGTGCCAGCAGCTTTTCAGCCCTAGCGAGTGAGCAGTTCTTC | CASSFSALASEQFF
- | TRBD1 | TRBJ2-7 | TRBV28 | TGTGCCAGCAGAATAGGAAGACAGGGGGCCTACGAGCAGTACTTC | CASRIGRQGAYEQYF
many | - | TRBJ2-7 | TRBV2 | TGTGCCAGCAGTCCTATCGGTCAGGGCTACGAGCAGTACTTC | CASSPIGQGYEQYF
few | TRBD2 | TRBJ2-1 | TRBV7-3 | TGTGCCAGCAGCTGGGGACCAGCGGGAGCCTACAATGAGCAGTTCTTC | CASSWGPAGAYNEQFF
few | TRBD1 | TRBJ1-3 | TRBV24-1 | TGTGCCACCAGTGACCGCCTCGACAGGGGGCGTTTATATTTT | CATSDRLDRGRLYF
- | - | TRBJ1-4 | TRBV5-1 | TGCGCCAGCAGCGCCTACATGGAAGAAAAACTGTTTTTT | CASSAYMEEKLFF
many | - | TRBJ1-1 | TRBV5-6 | TGTGCCAGCAGCTTGAGGTCTGAAGCTTTCTTT | CASSLRSEAFF
- | TRBD2 | TRBJ2-7 | TRBV7-8 | TGTGCCAGCAGCCGGACTAGCGGGAGTATAGGAGAGCAGTACTTC | CASSRTSGSIGEQYF
- | TRBD1 | TRBJ2-3 | TRBV11-2 | TGTGCCAGCAGCCCCGAAGGGGGCTTGGTCACAGATACGCAGTATTTT | CASSPEGGLVTDTQYF
many | - | TRBJ1-1 | TRBV12-3/TRBV12-4 | TGTGCCAGCAGTTTTAGGGGGTCTGAAGCTTTCTTT | CASSFRGSEAFF
few | - | TRBJ1-2 | TRBV28 | TGTGCCAGCAGTTTAACCGACAGATACTATGGCTACACCTTC | CASSLTDRYYGYTF
- | - | TRBJ2-1 | TRBV6-1 | TGTGCCAGCAGTCGACAGGAAAACAATGAGCAGTTCTTC | CASSRQENNEQFF
many | - | TRBJ2-1 | TRBV7-8 | TGTGCCAGCAGCTTAGCCGGGACCACTTTCTACAATGAGCAGTTCTTC | CASSLAGTTFYNEQFF
few | - | TRBJ1-1 | TRBV12-3/TRBV12-4 | TGTGCCAGCAGTTTAGTTTCTGGACGGAACACTGAAGCTTTCTTT | CASSLVSGRNTEAFF
many | TRBD2 | TRBJ2-3 | TRBV7-8 | TGTGCCAGCAGCTTAATGGGACTAGCGGGCGATACGCAGTATTTT | CASSLMGLAGDTQYF